These 26 T cell receptor beta chains were all obtained from the same sample, sequenced in a study of blood T cell repertoires in COVID-19. Profiled with immunoSEQ multiplex PCR; TCRdb holds only in-frame clones, not every one. The table lists under 300,000 clones, approximately 90% of them singletons, with approximately 2% in the top ten. Sequenced input: PBMCs or T cells enriched from blood (not recorded which). The origin of the receptors is a woman aged 55-69 years in a cohort exposed to, infected with or recovered from COVID-19 (not recorded which).

The rearrangement uses TRBV27 and TRBJ2-3, with TRBD2 matching 9 bases. V was pared by 3 bases and J by 6 bases, with 4 bases of the junction left unmatched. This CDR3 spans 14 amino acids. Per the germline V gene, CDR1 is MNHEY and CDR2 is SMNVEV (reference sequence). The CDR3 protein is CASSFLAGADTQYF. The CDR3 DNA follows: TGTGCCAGCAGTTTTTTAGCGGGAGCTGATACGCAGTATTTT.

The count of this clone is one. DNA of the CDR3: TGTGCCAGCAGCTTAGGAGGGTCCGGGGAGCTGTTTTTT. It is translated as CASSLGGSGELFF. The chain recombines TRBV7-3 with TRBJ2-2; weak D call: TRBD2 (6 bases). The germline V and J ends were trimmed by 2 bases and 6 bases, with 7 bases remaining between them. The CDR3 extends over 13 amino acids. Germline CDR1 SGHTA, CDR2 FQGTGA.

The J gene is TRBJ2-7, the V gene TRBV19; the match to TRBD2 covers 8 bases. From germline, CDR1 is LNHDA and CDR2 SQIVND (reference sequence). The CDR3 runs 15 residues. V was pared by 5 bases and J by 2 bases, with 8 bases of the junction left unmatched. The CDR3 sequence: CASSPGTSRTYEQYF. The DNA for the CDR3 is TGTGCCAGTAGTCCCGGGACTAGTCGGACCTACGAGCAGTACTTC. Together with reference TRBV19 and TRBJ2-7, the CDR3 gives the full variable domain: DGGITQSPKYLFRKEGQNVTLSCEQNLNHDAMYWYRQDPGQGLRLIYYSQIVNDFQKGDIAEGYSVSREKKESFPLTVTSAQKNPTAFYLCASSPGTSRTYEQYFGPGTRLTVT.

V gene TRBV7-6 combines with J gene TRBJ1-1, with TRBD1 as a possible D gene (6 bases). CDR1 and CDR2 (germline): SGHVS, FNYEAQ. The CDR3 is 16 amino acids. V was trimmed by 0 bases and J by 2 bases, leaving 13 bases between them. Here the CDR3 reads CASSLAGDRTNTEAFF. The CDR3 DNA reads as TGTGCCAGCAGCTTAGCAGGAGACAGGACAAACACTGAAGCTTTCTTT.

The V call is TRBV30, the J call TRBJ2-2; no reliable D call. The germline CDR1 and CDR2 sequences are GTSNPN and SVGIG (reference sequence). V lost 0 bases and J lost 6, with 11 bases in between. This CDR3 region has 14 residues. The CDR3 nucleotides read TGTGCCTGGAGTGTACGGCAGGCGTCCGGGGAGCTGTTTTTT. Its translation: CAWSVRQASGELFF.

The chain is built from TRBV11-2 and TRBJ2-7; D is perhaps TRBD1 (6 bases). The CDR3 covers 14 residues. The germline V gene has CDR1 SGHAT and CDR2 FQNNGV. Trimming stripped 5 bases from V and 5 bases from J, with 16 bases between. CDR3 loop: CASSPTQGSNEQYF. The CDR3 coding sequence is TGTGCCAGCAGCCCAACACAGGGAAGTAACGAGCAGTACTTC.

This clone was detected only once. This chain uses TRBV4-1 with TRBJ2-1; D is unclear. Trimming left V 1 base short and J 6 bases short, with 13 bases between. This CDR3 comprises 15 residues. CDR1 is MGHRA, CDR2 YSYEKL, per germline. The CDR3 coding sequence is TGCGCCAGCAGCCAAGTCGCTAGTCTTTCCAATGAGCAGTTCTTC. This translates into CASSQVASLSNEQFF.

The genes are TRBV30 and TRBJ2-7; 12 nucleotides agree with TRBD2. V shed 3 bases, J shed 3 bases, and the junction held 0 bases outside the gene matches. The CDR3 has 13 residues. CDR1 and CDR2 (germline): GTSNPN, SVGIG (reference sequence). In nucleotides, the CDR3 is TGTGCCTGGAGGACTAGCGGGAGCTACGAGCAGTACTTC. It encodes CAWRTSGSYEQYF.

This chain uses TRBV14 with TRBJ1-4; a possible D gene is TRBD1 (6 bases). The CDR3 totals 16 residues. Looked up from germline, CDR1 is SGHDN and CDR2 is FVKESK. Trimming pared 4 bases from V and 3 bases from J, leaving 15 bases between. The CDR3: CASSLLTGRANEKLFF. The CDR3 DNA sequence: TGTGCCAGCAGCCTCCTCACAGGGCGGGCTAATGAAAAACTGTTTTTT.

J is TRBJ2-1 and V is TRBV7-3, with D perhaps matching TRBD2 (5 bases). The CDR3 consists of 12 residues. Germline lookup yields CDR1 SGHTA and CDR2 FQGTGA. Between the trimmed V and J ends, which lost 5 bases and 7 bases, there was a span of 9 bases. The chain's CDR3 is CASSPTRNEQFF. For the CDR3, the DNA is TGTGCCAGCAGCCCTACTAGGAATGAGCAGTTCTTC.

The chain links TRBV6-5 to TRBJ2-7; 7 bases line up with TRBD2. This CDR3 has 14 amino acids. Trimming at V came to 6 bases and at J to 0 bases, leaving 5 bases not matched to a gene. Germline V CDR1 and CDR2: MNHEY, SVGAGI. CDR3 nucleotide sequence: TGTGCCAGCAGCGATATAGCGGGCTCCTACGAGCAGTACTTC. It encodes CASSDIAGSYEQYF.

This chain uses TRBV9 with TRBJ2-2; D is unclear. This CDR3 comprises 14 residues. CDR1 is SGDLS, CDR2 YYNGEE, per germline. V was trimmed by 3 bases and J by 1 base, leaving 7 bases between them. The CDR3 coding sequence is TGTGCCAGCAGCGGCGCAGGGAACACCGGGGAGCTGTTTTTT. Protein: CASSGAGNTGELFF.

The rearrangement joins TRBV11-1 to TRBJ2-7, with 8 bases aligning to TRBD1. V lost 5 bases and J lost 0; bases outside the gene matches: 6. Germline V gene lookup returns CDR1 SGHAT and CDR2 FQDESV (reference sequence). The CDR3 spans 15 residues. CDR3: CASSIRQGSSYEQYF. CDR3 bases: TGTGCCAGCAGCATCCGACAGGGGAGCTCCTACGAGCAGTACTTC.

V and J are TRBV28 and TRBJ2-7, with D possibly matching TRBD1 (5 bases). In germline, CDR1 is MDHEN, CDR2 SYDVKM. The CDR3 is 13 amino acids. CDR3 region: CVVKGPVDYEQYF. Here the CDR3 DNA reads TGTGTTGTTAAGGGGCCGGTCGACTACGAGCAGTACTTC.

This rearrangement joins TRBV28 to TRBJ2-7; 7 bases align to TRBD2. In germline, CDR1 is MDHEN, CDR2 SYDVKM. Germline trimming cut 10 bases from V and 2 bases from J; bases unmatched to any gene: 11. The CDR3 covers 14 residues. The CDR3 DNA reads TGTGCCACGCGCCTGATGACTAGCCCCTACGAGCAGTACTTC. Translated: CATRLMTSPYEQYF. The full variable domain, its missing parts supplied by reference TRBV28 and TRBJ2-7, is DVKVTQSSRYLVKRTGEKVFLECVQDMDHENMFWYRQDPGLGLRLIYFSYDVKMKEKGDIPEGYSVSREKKERFSLILESASTNQTSMYLCATRLMTSPYEQYFGPGTRLTVT.

This clone was seen only a few times. The CDR3 region has the DNA TGTGCCAGCAGCTTAGAAAGACAGGGAATGGGCTACGAGCAGTACTTC. Its translation: CASSLERQGMGYEQYF. V and J are TRBV11-2 and TRBJ2-7, with TRBD1 matching over 7 bases. CDR3 length: 16 residues. V lost 0 bases to trimming and J lost 3 bases; unmatched junction nucleotides: 8. The germline gives CDR1 SGHAT, CDR2 FQNNGV.

The genes are TRBV7-9 and TRBJ1-1, with D unresolved. V was shortened by 1 base and J by 4 bases, with 13 bases between the two germline ends. Germline V gene sequence: CDR1 SEHNR, CDR2 FQNEAQ (reference sequence). The CDR3 runs to 15 residues. CDR3 nucleotide sequence: TGTGCCAGCAGCTTAGGGAACACCCCGGGCACTGAAGCTTTCTTT. This translates into CASSLGNTPGTEAFF.

This clone was recorded only once. V gene TRBV19 combines with J gene TRBJ1-5; D possibly corresponds to TRBD1 (6 bases). Trimming cost V 10 bases and J 4 bases, with 8 bases left between them. The CDR3 extends over 11 amino acids. Germline V CDR1 and CDR2: LNHDA, SQIVND (reference sequence). The CDR3 coding sequence is TGTGCCAACAGGGAAAATCAGCCCCAGCATTTT. Amino acid sequence: CANRENQPQHF.

The rearrangement joins TRBV23-1 to TRBJ2-1, with 7 bases aligning to TRBD1. TRBV23-1 is classed as an ORF, of uncertain function. V was clipped by 1 base and J by 7 bases; unmatched bases: 4. The CDR3 extends over 14 amino acids. CDR3 DNA sequence: TGCGCCAGCAGTCAATTGAGGGGGCAGAATGAGCAGTTCTTC. Translated, it gives CASSQLRGQNEQFF.

The DNA for the CDR3 is TGTGCCAGCAGGGAGCGAGGTGGAGAGACCCAGTACTTC. Translating gives CASRERGGETQYF. The chain is built from TRBV28 and TRBJ2-5; D is unclear. Germline V gives CDR1 MDHEN, CDR2 SYDVKM. Trimming pared 6 bases from V and 4 bases from J, leaving 12 bases between. The CDR3 runs to 13 residues.

Of note for this clone: Other DNA sequences from this sample encode an identical CDR3 as well. The rearrangement links TRBV11-2 to TRBJ2-7; the match to TRBD2 covers 10 bases. The length of the CDR3 is 14 residues. With 1 base clipped from V and 3 bases from J, the junction kept 0 bases outside the gene matches. Germline V gene data show CDR1 as SGHAT and CDR2 as FQNNGV. CDR3 DNA: TGTGCCAGCAGCTTAGGACTAGCGGGCTACGAGCAGTACTTC. It is translated as CASSLGLAGYEQYF.

The gene calls are TRBV9 and TRBJ2-6; D might be TRBD2 (7 bases). With 4 bases removed from V and 3 bases from J, the gap between germline ends came to 17 bases. Germline V gene sequence: CDR1 SGDLS, CDR2 YYNGEE. The CDR3 runs 17 residues. The CDR3 sequence is CASSPGGLSLGANVLTF. DNA for the CDR3: TGTGCCAGCAGCCCCGGGGGGCTCTCCCTTGGGGCCAACGTCCTGACTTTC.

This chain links TRBV30 with TRBJ1-5; TRBD1 might be the D (5 bases). The CDR3 length is 14 residues. Trimming shortened V by 2 bases and J by 7 bases, and 15 bases separated the two germline ends. CDR1 is GTSNPN and CDR2 is SVGIG in the germline V gene (reference sequence). CDR3 residues: CAWSFGARYQPQHF. Here the CDR3 DNA reads TGTGCCTGGAGTTTTGGGGCGCGGTACCAGCCCCAGCATTTT.

V usage is TRBV28 and J usage is TRBJ1-2; 9 bases line up with TRBD1. This CDR3 region has 16 residues. With V trimmed by 5 bases and J by 2 bases, 9 bases remained unmatched. CDR1 is MDHEN, CDR2 SYDVKM, per germline. DNA of the CDR3: TGTGCCAGCAGTAGCCAGTGGGACAGGGAAAACTATGGCTACACCTTC. Its translation: CASSSQWDRENYGYTF.

The genes are TRBV6-5 and TRBJ2-3; 8 positions match TRBD1. This CDR3 is built from 13 residues. Trimming at V came to 4 bases and at J to 5 bases, leaving 2 bases not matched to a gene. Looked up from germline, CDR1 is MNHEY and CDR2 is SVGAGI. The CDR3 sequence is CASSLQGVDTQYF. The CDR3 DNA reads as TGTGCCAGCAGTTTACAGGGGGTAGATACGCAGTATTTT.

The V call is TRBV5-1, the J call TRBJ1-5; D gene ambiguous. The germline V gene has CDR1 SGHRS and CDR2 YFSETQ. The V end was cut by 4 bases, the J end by 2 bases, with 13 bases between. The CDR3 has 15 residues. CDR3 protein: CASSPQDFRNQPQHF. CDR3 bases: TGCGCCAGCAGCCCGCAGGACTTTCGCAATCAGCCCCAGCATTTT. Variable domain in full (rest from reference TRBV5-1 and TRBJ1-5): KAGVTQTPRYLIKTRGQQVTLSCSPISGHRSVSWYQQTPGQGLQFLFEYFSETQRNKGNFPGRFSGRQFSNSRSEMNVSTLELGDSALYLCASSPQDFRNQPQHFGDGTRLSIL.